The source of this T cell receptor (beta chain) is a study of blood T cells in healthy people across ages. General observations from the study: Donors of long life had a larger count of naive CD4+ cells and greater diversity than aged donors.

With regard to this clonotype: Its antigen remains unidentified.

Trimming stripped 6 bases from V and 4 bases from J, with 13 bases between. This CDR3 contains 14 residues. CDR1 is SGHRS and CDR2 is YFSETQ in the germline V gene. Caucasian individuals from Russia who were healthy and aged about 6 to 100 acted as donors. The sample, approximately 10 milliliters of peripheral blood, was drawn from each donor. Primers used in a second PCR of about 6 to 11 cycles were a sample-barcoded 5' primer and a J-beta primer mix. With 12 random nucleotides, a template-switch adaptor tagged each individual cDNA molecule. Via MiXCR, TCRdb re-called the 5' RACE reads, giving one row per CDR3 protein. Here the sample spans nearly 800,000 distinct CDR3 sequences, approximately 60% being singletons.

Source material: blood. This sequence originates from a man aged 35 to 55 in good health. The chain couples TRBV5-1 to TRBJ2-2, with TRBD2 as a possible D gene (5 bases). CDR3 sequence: CASIRESFTGELFF. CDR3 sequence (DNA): TGCGCCAGCATCCGGGAATCGTTCACCGGGGAGCTGTTTTTT. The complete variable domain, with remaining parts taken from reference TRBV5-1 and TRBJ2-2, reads KAGVTQTPRYLIKTRGQQVTLSCSPISGHRSVSWYQQTPGQGLQFLFEYFSETQRNKGNFPGRFSGRQFSNSRSEMNVSTLELGDSALYLCASIRESFTGELFFGEGSRLTVL.